This TCR beta chain originates from a study of OX40 agonist ivuxolimab in advanced cancers. Study information: Cohort: around 79% men, mean age 60, aged roughly 23 to 79. Study conclusions and caveats: Among the lowest peripheral clonal expansion occurred in 0.1-3.0 mg/kg partial responders.

The table lists this clone with a count of one. Its antigen is still unknown. Assay used: immunoSEQ multiplex PCR; TCRdb lists only in-frame clones, some missing. The data hold around 67,000 clones, with 70% to 90% observed a single time. CDR3 length equals 12 residues. Germline loops: CDR1 ENHRY, CDR2 SYGVKD. V shed 3 bases and J shed 8 bases, with 7 bases lying between them. The chain joins TRBV10-3 to TRBJ1-4; D is ambiguous. Sample: CD4+ or CD8+ T cells sorted from blood, taken in a trial of the OX40 agonist ivuxolimab. The sequence derives from an adult with an advanced solid tumor such as melanoma, head and neck, liver or kidney cancer. This CDR3 reads CAISDQGEKLFF. DNA of the CDR3: TGTGCCATCAGTGACCAAGGGGAAAAACTGTTTTTT.